The clone carrying this T cell receptor beta chain was observed a few times. The antigen is undetermined. This entry comes from a study of beta chain features in type 1 diabetes. Findings and limits, study-wide: Shorter TCRB CDR3s, moderately but significantly so, were found in Type 1 diabetes patients in all four CD4+ subsets.

Trimming removed 1 base at V and 1 base at J, with 13 bases between. The CDR3 contains 15 residues. Germline values: CDR1 GTSNPN, CDR2 SVGIG (reference sequence). Reverse transcription of all isolated RNA meant that expressed TCRB transcripts were sequenced. Here immunoSEQ multiplex PCR was the method, and the copy in TCRdb shows in-frame clones only, minus some. The table shows roughly 70,000 clones, with around 49% occurring only once. V usage is TRBV30 and J usage is TRBJ1-1, with a possible D match to TRBD1 (5 bases). The source material was central memory CD4+ T cells from blood. This TCR derives from a man aged 25-45 years with type 1 diabetes. The CDR3 nucleotides read TGTGCCTGGAGTGGTAGCGGACACTCGAACACTGAAGCTTTCTTT. It specifies CAWSGSGHSNTEAFF.